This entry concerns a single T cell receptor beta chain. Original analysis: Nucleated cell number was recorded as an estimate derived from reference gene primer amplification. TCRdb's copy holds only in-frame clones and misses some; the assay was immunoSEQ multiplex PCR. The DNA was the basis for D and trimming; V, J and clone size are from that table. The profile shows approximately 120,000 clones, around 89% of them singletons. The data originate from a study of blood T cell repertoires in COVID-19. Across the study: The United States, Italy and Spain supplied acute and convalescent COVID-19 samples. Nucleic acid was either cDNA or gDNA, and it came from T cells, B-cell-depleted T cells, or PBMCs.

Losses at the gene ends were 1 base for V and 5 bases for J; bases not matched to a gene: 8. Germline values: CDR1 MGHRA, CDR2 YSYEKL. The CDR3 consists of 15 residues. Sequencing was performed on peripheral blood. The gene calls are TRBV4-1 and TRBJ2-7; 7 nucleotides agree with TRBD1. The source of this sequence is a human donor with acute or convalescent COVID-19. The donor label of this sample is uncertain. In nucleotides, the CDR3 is TGCGCCAGCAGCCAAGGACAGGGCCTTATCGACGAGCAGTACTTC. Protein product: CASSQGQGLIDEQYF.